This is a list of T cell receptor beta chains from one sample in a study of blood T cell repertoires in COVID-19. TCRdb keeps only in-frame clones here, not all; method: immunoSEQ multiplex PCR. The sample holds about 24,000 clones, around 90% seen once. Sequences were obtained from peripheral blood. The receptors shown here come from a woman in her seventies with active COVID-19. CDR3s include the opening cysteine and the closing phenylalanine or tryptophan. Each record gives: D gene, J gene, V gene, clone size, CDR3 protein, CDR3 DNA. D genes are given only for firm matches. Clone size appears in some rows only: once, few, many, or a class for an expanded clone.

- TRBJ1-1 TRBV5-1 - CASSLEGQISEAFF TGCGCCAGCAGCTTGGAGGGGCAGATTAGTGAAGCTTTCTTT
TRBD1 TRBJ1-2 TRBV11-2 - CASSSRTGLNYGYTF TGTGCCAGCAGCTCTCGGACAGGCTTGAACTATGGCTACACCTTC
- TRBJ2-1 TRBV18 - CASSPPSAVGYNEQFF TGTGCCAGCTCACCCCCGTCTGCGGTCGGGTACAATGAGCAGTTCTTC
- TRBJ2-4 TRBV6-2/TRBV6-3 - CASSYLQQDTLAKNIQYF TGTGCCAGCAGTTACTTACAACAGGATACATTAGCCAAAAACATTCAGTACTTC
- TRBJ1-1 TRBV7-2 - CASSLSRRVTEAFF TGTGCCAGCAGCTTATCTCGGCGGGTCACTGAAGCTTTCTTT
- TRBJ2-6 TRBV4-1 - CASSQDTLRQGTPGANVLTF TGCGCCAGCAGCCAAGATACCCTGCGGCAGGGTACCCCTGGGGCCAACGTCCTGACTTTC
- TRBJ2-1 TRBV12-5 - CASGYGPTYNEQFF TGTGCTAGTGGTTATGGCCCAACCTACAATGAGCAGTTCTTC
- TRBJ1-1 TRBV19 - CASSIGALLLNTEAFF TGTGCCAGTAGTATAGGGGCCCTCCTCCTGAACACTGAAGCTTTCTTT
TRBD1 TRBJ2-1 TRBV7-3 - CASSSYNGQGQFF TGTGCCAGCAGCTCCTACAATGGACAGGGACAGTTCTTC
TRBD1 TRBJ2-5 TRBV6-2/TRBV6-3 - CASSYGGTGDPQETQYF TGTGCCAGCAGTTACGGGGGGACAGGGGACCCCCAAGAGACCCAGTACTTC
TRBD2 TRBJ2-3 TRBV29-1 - CSVTPVLRLAVGTDTQYF TGCAGCGTCACCCCCGTGCTTCGACTAGCGGTGGGCACAGATACGCAGTATTTT
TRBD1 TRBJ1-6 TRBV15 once CATSSRGQIGSPLHF TGTGCCACCAGCAGTCGGGGACAGATCGGTTCACCCCTCCACTTT
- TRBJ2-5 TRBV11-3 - CASSSGGAETQYF TGTGCCAGCAGCTCCGGGGGTGCCGAGACCCAGTACTTC
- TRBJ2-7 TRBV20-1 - CSASQAAYEQYF TGCAGTGCTAGTCAGGCAGCCTACGAGCAGTACTTC
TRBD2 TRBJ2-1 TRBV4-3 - CASSQHGGADEQFF TGCGCCAGCAGCCAACACGGGGGGGCAGATGAGCAGTTCTTC
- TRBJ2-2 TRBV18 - CASSPGQTGELFF TGTGCCAGCTCACCCGGACAGACCGGGGAGCTGTTTTTT
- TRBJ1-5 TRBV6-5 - CAAGGNNQPQHF TGTGCCGCCGGGGGAAACAATCAGCCCCAGCATTTT
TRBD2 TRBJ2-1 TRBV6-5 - CASRALAGRYNEQFF TGTGCCAGCAGGGCTCTAGCGGGGAGGTACAATGAGCAGTTCTTC
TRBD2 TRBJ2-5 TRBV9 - CASSVASSGGLMETQYF TGTGCCAGCAGCGTAGCTTCTTCGGGGGGGCTAATGGAGACCCAGTACTTC
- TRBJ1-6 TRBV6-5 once CASSYSRGANSPLHF TGTGCCAGCAGTTACTCGCGGGGGGCGAATTCACCCCTCCACTTT
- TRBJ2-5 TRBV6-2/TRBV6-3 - CASSYPSKTQYF TGTGCCAGCAGTTATCCAAGCAAGACCCAGTACTTC
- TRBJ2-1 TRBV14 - CASSKATSRGNEQFF TGTGCCAGCTCGAAGGCCACATCTCGGGGAAATGAGCAGTTCTTC
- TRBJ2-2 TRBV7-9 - CASSLVIGFGNTGELFF TGTGCCAGCAGCTTAGTTATCGGTTTTGGGAACACCGGGGAGCTGTTTTTT